The T cell receptor (beta chain) described here comes from a study of T cell responses to AZD1222 COVID-19 vaccine. Whole-study results and caveats: Most donors were white British, females outnumbered males, and clonal diversity was possibly underestimated. Seropositive at baseline were only five or six AZD1222 recipients. The CD4 TCRs associated with vaccination extended across spike and predominated at 160-218 and 743-854. There were repertoire samples only from the period after the peak T cell response.

Germline V gene data show CDR1 as SQVTM and CDR2 as ANQGSEA. CDR3 size: 13 residues. V shed 4 bases, J shed 5 bases, and the junction held 7 bases outside the gene matches. Note on this clone: Its antigen is not identified.

Here immunoSEQ multiplex PCR was the method, and the copy in TCRdb shows in-frame clones only, minus some. The sample yields about 170,000 clones, roughly 92% seen once. The clonotype was recovered from an adult in good health. V is TRBV29-1 and J is TRBJ1-1; TRBD1 matches 7 bases. The sequencing here drew on peripheral blood, taken on day 0 of AZD1222 vaccination. The CDR3 sequence is CSVVGTGVTEAFF. CDR3 DNA sequence: TGCAGCGTTGTAGGTACAGGGGTGACTGAAGCTTTCTTT.